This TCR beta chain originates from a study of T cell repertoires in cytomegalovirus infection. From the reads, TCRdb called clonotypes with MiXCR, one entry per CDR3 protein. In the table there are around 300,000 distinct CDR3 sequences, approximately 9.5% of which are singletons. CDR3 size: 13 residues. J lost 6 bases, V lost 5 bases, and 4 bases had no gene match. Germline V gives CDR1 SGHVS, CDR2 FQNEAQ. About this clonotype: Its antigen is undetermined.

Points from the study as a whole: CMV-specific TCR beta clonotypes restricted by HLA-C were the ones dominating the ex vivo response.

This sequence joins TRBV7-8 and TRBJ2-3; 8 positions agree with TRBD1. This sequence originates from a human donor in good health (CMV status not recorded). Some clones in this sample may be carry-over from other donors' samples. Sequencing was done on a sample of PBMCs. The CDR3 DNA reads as TGTGCCAGCAGCACGTACAGGGGGGATACGCAGTATTTT. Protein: CASSTYRGDTQYF.